The source of this T cell receptor (beta chain) is a study of HIV-infected patients and healthy controls. About this clonotype: Its target is not known.

Alpha and beta constant-region primers primed reverse transcription of 400 to 650 ng RNA. Each of the alpha and beta chains got its own library through chain-specific third strand synthesis with indices. TCRdb re-derived calls from the 5' RACE reads in MiXCR, one entry per CDR3 protein. Among some 17,000 distinct CDR3 sequences, 9.5% to 13% were seen once, and the ten largest hold around 3.1%. Study-level points and caveats: HIV-infected patients and controls differed significantly in mean usage of eight alpha and eight beta V genes.

Whole blood was used without fractionation, so all unsorted peripheral T cells were included. The clonotype comes from an adult in good health. The material sequenced was blood.

For the CDR3, the DNA is TGTGCCTGGAGTGTAGGGGTAAAGCAGTACTTC. It yields the protein CAWSVGVKQYF. The chain recombines TRBV30 with TRBJ2-7, with TRBD1 as a possible D gene (5 bases). CDR3 size: 11 residues. V lost 0 bases to trimming and J lost 8 bases, with 8 bases between them. Germline V gene data show CDR1 as GTSNPN and CDR2 as SVGIG (reference sequence).